Listed below are T cell receptor beta chains from one sample, sequenced in a study of cytomegalovirus exposure and HLA in healthy donors. TCRdb keeps only in-frame clones here, not all; method: immunoSEQ multiplex PCR. The sample holds some 140,000 clones, over 75% seen once. The sample comprised PBMCs. These receptors came from a woman in her forties or fifties in good health and CMV-seropositive. CDR3s include the opening cysteine and the closing phenylalanine or tryptophan. The D gene is left open where the match is weak. The size of a clone is reported for some rows only, either as once, few or many, or as a class for expanded clones.

TRBV6-1	NA	NA	TRBJ1-2	CASSDWKGKNYGYTF	TGTGCCAGCAGTGACTGGAAGGGGAAAAACTATGGCTACACCTTC
TRBV6-5	NA	TRBD1	TRBJ2-5	CASSYPDRGQETQYF	TGTGCCAGCAGTTACCCGGACAGGGGTCAAGAGACCCAGTACTTC
TRBV6-4	NA	TRBD1	TRBJ1-2	CASSEGTGLGYTF	TGTGCCAGCAGTGAAGGGACAGGGCTCGGCTACACCTTC
TRBV19	NA	NA	TRBJ2-1	CATQSGGAGGNEQFF	TGTGCCACTCAATCGGGGGGGGCAGGGGGCAATGAGCAGTTCTTC
TRBV6-1	NA	TRBD2	TRBJ2-1	CASSALPGGVYNEQFF	TGTGCCAGCAGTGCTCTTCCCGGGGGGGTCTACAATGAGCAGTTCTTC
TRBV7-2	few	TRBD1	TRBJ2-7	CASSPTTGAYEQYF	TGTGCCAGCAGCCCGACTACAGGGGCGTACGAGCAGTACTTC
TRBV27	NA	NA	TRBJ1-2	CASSSNRLEDYGYTF	TGTGCCAGCAGTTCCAATCGACTGGAAGACTATGGCTACACCTTC
TRBV5-1	few	NA	TRBJ1-1	CASSSQGGSTEAFF	TGCGCCAGCAGCTCGCAGGGAGGTAGCACTGAAGCTTTCTTT
TRBV5-1	NA	NA	TRBJ1-4	CASSQSGTRDGKLFF	TGCGCCAGCAGCCAATCCGGGACAAGGGACGGAAAACTGTTTTTT
TRBV7-6	NA	TRBD1	TRBJ2-7	CASSDGTGAYEQYF	TGTGCCAGCAGCGACGGGACAGGGGCCTACGAGCAGTACTTC
TRBV19	NA	NA	TRBJ2-3	CASTWGPRRGTQYF	TGTGCCAGTACGTGGGGGCCCCGCCGGGGTACGCAGTATTTT
TRBV6-6	NA	NA	TRBJ1-4	CASSYSTGSNEKLFF	TGTGCCAGCAGTTACTCGACGGGTAGTAATGAAAAACTGTTTTTT
TRBV2	NA	NA	TRBJ2-2	CASEQPDTGELFF	TGTGCCAGCGAACAGCCGGACACCGGGGAGCTGTTTTTT
TRBV19	few	NA	TRBJ1-1	CASSIGREGNTEAFF	TGTGCCAGTAGTATTGGTCGGGAGGGGAACACTGAAGCTTTCTTT
TRBV14	NA	NA	TRBJ2-3	CASSRGEFTDTQYF	TGTGCCAGCAGCCGGGGGGAATTCACAGATACGCAGTATTTT
TRBV14	few	NA	TRBJ1-3	CASSQTFSGNTIYF	TGTGCCAGCAGCCAAACTTTCTCTGGAAACACCATATATTTT
TRBV28	NA	NA	TRBJ2-3	CASSLGGSDTQYF	TGTGCCAGCAGTTTAGGAGGGTCAGATACGCAGTATTTT
TRBV7-8	NA	NA	TRBJ2-7	CASSWAKQGTYEQYF	TGTGCCAGCAGCTGGGCTAAACAGGGAACCTACGAGCAGTACTTC
TRBV5-1	NA	NA	TRBJ2-1	CASSLNGQSAGQFF	TGCGCCAGCAGCTTGAATGGACAGTCTGCCGGGCAGTTCTTC
TRBV18	NA	NA	TRBJ2-1	CASSLSENNEQFF	TGTGCCAGCTCACTCTCGGAGAACAATGAGCAGTTCTTC
TRBV27	NA	TRBD2	TRBJ2-5	CASTPIGGSETQYF	TGTGCCAGCACTCCGATCGGGGGGTCGGAGACCCAGTACTTC
TRBV20-1	NA	TRBD1	TRBJ2-7	CSAHRGEEQYF	TGCAGTGCCCACAGGGGTGAAGAGCAGTACTTC
TRBV5-1	NA	NA	TRBJ2-1	CASKPGQDYNEQFF	TGCGCCAGCAAACCGGGACAAGACTACAATGAGCAGTTCTTC
TRBV4-1	NA	TRBD1	TRBJ2-6	CASSQRQGARGANVLTF	TGCGCCAGCAGCCAACGACAGGGGGCGCGCGGGGCCAACGTCCTGACTTTC
TRBV19	NA	NA	TRBJ1-2	CASSIDGSYYGYTF	TGTGCCAGTAGTATAGATGGGAGCTACTATGGCTACACCTTC
TRBV7-9	NA	NA	TRBJ1-2	CASSSNSYGYTF	TGTGCCAGCAGCTCAAACAGCTATGGCTACACCTTC
TRBV28	NA	NA	TRBJ2-1	CASSYGGARPFF	TGTGCCAGCAGTTACGGGGGAGCCCGGCCGTTCTTC
TRBV6-4	NA	NA	TRBJ1-1	CASSAPGRAPGDTEAFF	TGTGCCAGCAGTGCCCCCGGGAGGGCGCCCGGGGACACTGAAGCTTTCTTT
TRBV9	NA	NA	TRBJ2-2	CASSYLQTSDTGELFF	TGTGCCAGCAGCTACTTACAGACGTCGGACACCGGGGAGCTGTTTTTT
TRBV15	NA	NA	TRBJ2-5	CATSRAYPGNLPNF	TGTGCCACCAGCAGAGCTTATCCAGGGAACCTCCCTAACTTC
TRBV7-2	NA	NA	TRBJ2-5	CASSLRGGGQETQYF	TGTGCCAGCAGCTTAAGGGGAGGGGGCCAAGAGACCCAGTACTTC
TRBV9	NA	NA	TRBJ1-3	CASSEEFSGNTIYF	TGTGCCAGCAGCGAGGAGTTCTCTGGAAACACCATATATTTT
TRBV4-3	NA	NA	TRBJ2-7	CASSQLAGNAYEQYF	TGCGCCAGCAGCCAACTGGCAGGTAACGCCTACGAGCAGTACTTC
TRBV30	NA	NA	TRBJ2-1	CAWSRSSYNEQFF	TGTGCCTGGAGTCGGAGCTCCTACAATGAGCAGTTCTTC
TRBV6-5	NA	NA	TRBJ1-1	CASSGRVEAFF	TGTGCCAGCAGCGGGCGGGTTGAAGCTTTCTTT
TRBV4-2	NA	NA	TRBJ1-5	CASSQGDRTHSNQPQHF	TGTGCCAGCAGCCAAGGCGACAGGACCCATAGCAATCAGCCCCAGCATTTT
TRBV6-5	NA	NA	TRBJ2-7	CASSSPYYEQYF	TGTGCCAGCAGTTCCCCTTACTACGAGCAGTACTTC
TRBV7-3	NA	NA	TRBJ2-2	CASSPDYPPGELFF	TGTGCCAGCAGCCCCGACTATCCCCCCGGGGAGCTGTTTTTT
TRBV28	NA	TRBD1	TRBJ2-1	CASSLEGQGWNEQFF	TGTGCCAGCAGTTTAGAGGGACAGGGATGGAATGAGCAGTTCTTC
TRBV7-8	NA	TRBD1	TRBJ2-3	CASSSGTGVTDTQYF	TGTGCCAGCAGCTCCGGGACAGGGGTGACAGATACGCAGTATTTT